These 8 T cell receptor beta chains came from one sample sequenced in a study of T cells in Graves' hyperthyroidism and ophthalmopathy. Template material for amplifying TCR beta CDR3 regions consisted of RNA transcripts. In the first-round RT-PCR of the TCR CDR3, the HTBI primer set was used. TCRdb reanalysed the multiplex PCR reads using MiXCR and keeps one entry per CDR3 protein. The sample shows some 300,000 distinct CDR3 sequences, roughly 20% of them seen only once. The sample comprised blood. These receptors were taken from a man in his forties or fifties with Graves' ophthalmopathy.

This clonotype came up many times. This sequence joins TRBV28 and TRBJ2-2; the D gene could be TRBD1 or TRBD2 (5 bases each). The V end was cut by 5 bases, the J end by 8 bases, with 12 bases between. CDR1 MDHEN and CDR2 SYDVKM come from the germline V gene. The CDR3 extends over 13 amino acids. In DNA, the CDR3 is TGTGCCAGCAGTACGGACTCAGGGGGGGAGCTGTTTTTT. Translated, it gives CASSTDSGGELFF.

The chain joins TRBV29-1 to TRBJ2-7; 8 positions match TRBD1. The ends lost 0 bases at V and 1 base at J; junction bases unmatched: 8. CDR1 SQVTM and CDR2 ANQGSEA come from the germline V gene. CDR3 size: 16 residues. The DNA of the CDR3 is TGCAGCGTTGAAGACGCAGGGGGCGCGGGGTCCTACGAGCAGTACTTC. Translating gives CSVEDAGGAGSYEQYF.

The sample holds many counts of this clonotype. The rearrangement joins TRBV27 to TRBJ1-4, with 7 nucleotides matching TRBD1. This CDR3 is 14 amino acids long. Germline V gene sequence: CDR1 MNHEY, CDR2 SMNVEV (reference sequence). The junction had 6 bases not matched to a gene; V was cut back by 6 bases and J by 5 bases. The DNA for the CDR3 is TGTGCCAGCAGGACCGGGACAGCAAATGAAAAACTGTTTTTT. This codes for CASRTGTANEKLFF. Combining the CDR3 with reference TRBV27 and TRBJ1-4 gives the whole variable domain EAQVTQNPRYLITVTGKKLTVTCSQNMNHEYMSWYRQDPGLGLRQIYYSMNVEVTDKGDVPEGYKVSRKEKRNFPLILESPSPNQTSLYFCASRTGTANEKLFFGSGTQLSVL.

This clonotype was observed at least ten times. The CDR3: CASSLGHEQFF. CDR3 bases: TGTGCCAGCAGCTTAGGCCATGAGCAGTTCTTC. V usage is TRBV11-2 and J usage is TRBJ2-1, with D unclear. CDR3 length: 11 amino acids. Germline V CDR1 and CDR2: SGHAT, FQNNGV. The germline V and J ends were trimmed by 1 base and 8 bases, with 3 bases remaining between them. Filled out from reference TRBV11-2 and TRBJ2-1, the complete variable domain reads EAGVAQSPRYKIIEKRQSVAFWCNPISGHATLYWYQQILGQGPKLLIQFQNNGVVDDSQLPKDRFSAERLKGVDSTLKIQPAKLEDSAVYLCASSLGHEQFFGPGTRLTVL.

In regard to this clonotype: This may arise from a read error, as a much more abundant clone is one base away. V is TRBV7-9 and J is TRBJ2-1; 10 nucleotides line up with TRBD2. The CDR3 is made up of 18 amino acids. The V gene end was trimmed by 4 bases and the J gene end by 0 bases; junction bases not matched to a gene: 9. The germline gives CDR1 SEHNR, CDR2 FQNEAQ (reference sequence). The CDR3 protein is CASSSPAGGRSSYNEQFF. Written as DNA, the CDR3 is TGTGCCAGCAGCTCTCCAGCGGGAGGGCGGAGCTCCTACAATGAGCAGTTCTTC.

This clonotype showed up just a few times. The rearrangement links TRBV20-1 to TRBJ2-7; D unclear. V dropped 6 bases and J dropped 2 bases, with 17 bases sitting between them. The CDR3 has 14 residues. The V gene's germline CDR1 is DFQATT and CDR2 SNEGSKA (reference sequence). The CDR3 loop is CSAHLSRPPYEQYF. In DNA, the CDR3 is TGCAGTGCCCATCTCTCTAGGCCTCCCTACGAGCAGTACTTC.

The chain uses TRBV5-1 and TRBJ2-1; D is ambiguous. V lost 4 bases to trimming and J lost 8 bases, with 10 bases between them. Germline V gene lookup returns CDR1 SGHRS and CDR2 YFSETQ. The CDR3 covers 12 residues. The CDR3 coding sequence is TGCGCCAGCAGCCCAACCCTCGATGAGCAGTTCTTC. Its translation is CASSPTLDEQFF.

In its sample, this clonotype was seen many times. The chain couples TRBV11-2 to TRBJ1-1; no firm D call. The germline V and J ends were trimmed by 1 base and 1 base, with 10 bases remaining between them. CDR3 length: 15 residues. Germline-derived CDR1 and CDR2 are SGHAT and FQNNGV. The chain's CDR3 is CASSLVLDWNTEAFF. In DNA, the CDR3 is TGTGCCAGCAGCTTAGTGCTTGATTGGAACACTGAAGCTTTCTTT.